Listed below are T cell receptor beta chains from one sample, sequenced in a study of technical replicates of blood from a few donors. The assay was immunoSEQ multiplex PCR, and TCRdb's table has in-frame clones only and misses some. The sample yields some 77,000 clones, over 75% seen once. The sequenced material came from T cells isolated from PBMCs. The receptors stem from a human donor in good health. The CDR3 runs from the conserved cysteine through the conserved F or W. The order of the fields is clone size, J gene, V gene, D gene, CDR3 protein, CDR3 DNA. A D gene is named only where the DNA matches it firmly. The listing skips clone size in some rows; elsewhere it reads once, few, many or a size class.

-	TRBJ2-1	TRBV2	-	CASSGSGSNEQFF	TGTGCCAGCAGTGGTAGCGGAAGCAATGAGCAGTTCTTC
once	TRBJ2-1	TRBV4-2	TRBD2	CASSPTTSGFYNEQFF	TGTGCCAGCAGCCCTACTACTAGCGGGTTCTACAATGAGCAGTTCTTC
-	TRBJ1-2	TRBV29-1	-	CSVAPEANYGYTF	TGCAGCGTTGCTCCAGAAGCTAACTATGGCTACACCTTC
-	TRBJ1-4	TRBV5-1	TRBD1	CASSLTGQGNEKLFF	TGCGCCAGCAGCCTGACGGGACAGGGGAATGAAAAACTGTTTTTT
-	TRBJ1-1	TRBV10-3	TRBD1	CAISELKIGQGAPEAFF	TGTGCCATCAGTGAACTAAAGATAGGACAGGGGGCGCCTGAAGCTTTCTTT
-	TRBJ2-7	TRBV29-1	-	CSVEVSGSGLLEQYF	TGCAGCGTTGAAGTCTCCGGGAGCGGGTTACTCGAGCAGTACTTC
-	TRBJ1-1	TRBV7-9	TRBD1	CASSSGTGSRGTEAFF	TGTGCCAGCAGTTCCGGGACAGGGAGCCGGGGAACTGAAGCTTTCTTT
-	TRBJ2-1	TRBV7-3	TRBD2	CASSLNPATPSGRGNEQFF	TGTGCCAGCAGCTTAAACCCCGCAACACCTAGCGGGAGGGGGAATGAGCAGTTCTTC
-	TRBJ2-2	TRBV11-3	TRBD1	CASSSRDRGNTGELFF	TGTGCCAGCAGCTCAAGGGACAGGGGGAACACCGGGGAGCTGTTTTTT
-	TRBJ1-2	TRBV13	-	CASSSQPGVDGYTF	TGTGCCAGCAGCTCCCAACCAGGGGTGGACGGCTACACCTTC
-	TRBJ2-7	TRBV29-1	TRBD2	CSVGTSGSYEQYF	TGCAGCGTGGGGACTAGCGGGAGTTACGAGCAGTACTTC
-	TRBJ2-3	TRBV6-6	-	CASGYTSKYTDTQYF	TGTGCCAGCGGATATACTAGCAAGTACACAGATACGCAGTATTTT
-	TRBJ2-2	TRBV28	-	CASSVLMNTGELFF	TGTGCCAGCAGTGTTTTAATGAACACCGGGGAGCTGTTTTTT
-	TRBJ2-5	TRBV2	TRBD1	CARAGTGGETQYF	TGTGCCAGGGCCGGGACAGGGGGAGAGACCCAGTACTTC
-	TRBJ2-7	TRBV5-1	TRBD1	CASSLSGTGDYEQYF	TGCGCCAGCAGCTTGTCCGGGACAGGGGATTACGAGCAGTACTTC
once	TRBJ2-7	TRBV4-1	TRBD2	CASSQDLASGLYEQYF	TGCGCCAGCAGCCAAGATCTAGCTAGCGGACTCTACGAGCAGTACTTC
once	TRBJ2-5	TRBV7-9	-	CASSPPSAETQYF	TGTGCCAGCAGCCCTCCCAGCGCCGAGACCCAGTACTTC
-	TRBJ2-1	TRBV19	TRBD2	CASSIGDRWNPTSGPYNEQFF	TGTGCCAGTAGTATAGGGGACCGATGGAACCCTACTAGCGGCCCTTACAATGAGCAGTTCTTC
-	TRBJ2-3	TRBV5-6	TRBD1	CASSLGTGVGYTQYF	TGTGCCAGCAGCTTAGGGACAGGGGTAGGATATACGCAGTATTTT
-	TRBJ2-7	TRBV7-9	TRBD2	CASSLQGLAGYEQYF	TGTGCCAGCAGCTTGCAGGGACTAGCGGGATACGAGCAGTACTTC
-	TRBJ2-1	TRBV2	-	CARGREQFF	TGTGCCCGAGGGAGGGAGCAGTTCTTC
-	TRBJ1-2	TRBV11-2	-	CASSLEPRGIYGYTF	TGTGCCAGCAGCTTAGAGCCCAGGGGAATCTATGGCTACACCTTC
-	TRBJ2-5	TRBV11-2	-	CASSPGGLYQETQYF	TGTGCCAGCAGCCCAGGCGGACTTTACCAAGAGACCCAGTACTTC
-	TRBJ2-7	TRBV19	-	CASSAGTGYTYEQYF	TGTGCCAGTAGCGCCGGGACTGGCTATACCTACGAGCAGTACTTC
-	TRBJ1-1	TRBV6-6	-	CASSYQGKTEAFF	TGTGCCAGCAGTTACCAGGGAAAGACTGAAGCTTTCTTT
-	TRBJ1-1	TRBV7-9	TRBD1	CASSLPLTGGDRTEAFF	TGTGCCAGCAGCTTACCTTTGACAGGGGGCGATCGGACTGAAGCTTTCTTT